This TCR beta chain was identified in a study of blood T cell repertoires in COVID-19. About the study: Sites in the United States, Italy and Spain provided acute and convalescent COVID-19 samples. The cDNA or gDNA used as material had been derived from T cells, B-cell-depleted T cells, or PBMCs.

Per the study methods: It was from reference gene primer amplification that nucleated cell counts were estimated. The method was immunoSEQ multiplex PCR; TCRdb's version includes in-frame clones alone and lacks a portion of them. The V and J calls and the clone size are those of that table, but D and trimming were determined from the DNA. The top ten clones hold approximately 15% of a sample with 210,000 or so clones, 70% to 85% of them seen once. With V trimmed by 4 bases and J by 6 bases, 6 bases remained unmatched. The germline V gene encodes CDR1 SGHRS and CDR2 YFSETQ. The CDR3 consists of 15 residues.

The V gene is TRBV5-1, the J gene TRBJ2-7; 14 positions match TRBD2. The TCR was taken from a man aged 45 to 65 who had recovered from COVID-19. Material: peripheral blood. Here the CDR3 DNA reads TGCGCCAGCAGCAAGGGACTAGCGGGAGTAATCGAGCAGTACTTC. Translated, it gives CASSKGLAGVIEQYF.